Reported below is one TCR beta chain. Its antigen is still unknown. One base away there is no much larger clone; base qualities are not given. Inclusive of the bounding cysteine and phenylalanine, the CDR3 is 14 residues long. The sequence is cut down to CDR3 DNA, 42 bases in frame from base 1. Sequences SGHNT (CDR1) and YYREEE (CDR2) are obtained from the germline V gene (reference sequence). Trimming at the junction amounts to 2 bases on V and 6 bases on J, and the germline ends lie 15 bases apart. This sample was included in a study of T cell responses to AZD1222 COVID-19 vaccine (TCRdb year 2021). Turning to the overall study: AZD1222 recipients whose second dose came at about 4 weeks and those whose second dose came at about 12 weeks were combined into one group, since spike-specific TCR depth and breadth did not differ between the two schedules. TCR sequencing covered 230 or so trial participants: nearly 210 given two doses of AZD1222 and 26 given two doses of MenACWY control vaccine. Enrollment into the trials was organized by age into subgroups of 18-55, 56-69 and 70-plus years, and those subgroups contained roughly 150, 30 and 60 TCR-sequenced participants, respectively. General study outcomes and caveats: Participants were mostly white British, with more females than males. The authors suggested clonal diversity may have been underestimated. Conclusions about previously exposed vaccinees are limited, since just a handful of AZD1222 recipients were seropositive for SARS-CoV-2 at baseline. The vaccine-associated CD4 TCRs covered the entire spike protein, and the dominant responses fell in regions 160-218 and 743-854. Because no day 14 peak-response samples were available, repertoires were characterized only after the peak T cell response. In the small 56-69-year group, the increase in depth fell short of significance, most likely because of low power. Reportedly, almost half of the unique spike-specific TCRs recognized epitopes lying outside the regions that are mutated in the B.1.351 and B.1.1.7 variants. A significant rise in spike-specific TCR breadth and depth was observed after two AZD1222 doses relative to day 0 and relative to MenACWY recipients.

The sample's time point, from its label and the paper: baseline before first vaccination. Samples from vaccinated people were obtained from the UK trials COV001 and COV002, which included a single-blind randomized controlled phase 2/3 trial of AZD1222 (ChAdOx1 nCoV-19) in healthy adults. Trial participant PBMC samples were collected at day 0 and day 28 after the second dose for TCRbeta chain sequencing. The CDR3 regions of human TCRbeta chains were analyzed by immunosequencing. Concerning the study's data processing: Repertoire TCRs were checked for matches against a reference library of SARS-CoV-2-specific TCRs that had been generated using the MIRA antigen-specificity platform. Breadth was defined as the fraction of unique TCRs that were SARS-CoV-2-associated. Depth was defined as the fraction of total T cells that were SARS-CoV-2-associated. Using the MIRA data, every spike-specific TCR was mapped to the spike region that the TCR reacted to and assigned to either a CD4 or a CD8 class. Log10-transformed breadth and depth values were compared by one-way ANOVA with Sidak's multiple comparisons tests. What TCRdb holds here is the immuneACCESS table cut down to in-frame rearrangements. Part of the clones is not present; checked against another copy, under half of the missing clones reflect an unresolved V gene, and the others are unexplained. V, J and clone size were drawn from that table, and D and trimming were deduced from the DNA. The sample data list 45,000 to 60,000 clones, and approximately 83% of these were observed just once. The ten largest clones capture roughly a sixth of the sample.

The chain employs TRBV5-4 and TRBJ2-7, with TRBD1 tentatively as D gene (6 bases match). Sequenced material: peripheral blood, taken on day 0 of AZD1222 vaccination. The clonotype was recovered from an adult in good health. The DNA is as follows: TGTGCCAGCAGCTTCGTTCACAGGGATAGCGAGCAGTACTTC. This encodes CASSFVHRDSEQYF.